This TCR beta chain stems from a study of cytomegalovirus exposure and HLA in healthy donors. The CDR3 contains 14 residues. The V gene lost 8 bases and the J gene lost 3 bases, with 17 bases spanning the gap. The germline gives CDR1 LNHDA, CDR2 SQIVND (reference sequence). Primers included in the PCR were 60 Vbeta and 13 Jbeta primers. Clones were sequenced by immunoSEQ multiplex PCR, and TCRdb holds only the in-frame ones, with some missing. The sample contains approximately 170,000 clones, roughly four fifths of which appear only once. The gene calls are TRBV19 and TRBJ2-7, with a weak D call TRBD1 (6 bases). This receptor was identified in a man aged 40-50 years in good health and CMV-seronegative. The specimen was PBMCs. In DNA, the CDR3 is TGTGCCAGTGCCTTTGGTCCAGGGGACTACGAGCAGTACTTC. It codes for CASAFGPGDYEQYF. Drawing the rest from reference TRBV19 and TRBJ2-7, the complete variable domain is DGGITQSPKYLFRKEGQNVTLSCEQNLNHDAMYWYRQDPGQGLRLIYYSQIVNDFQKGDIAEGYSVSREKKESFPLTVTSAQKNPTAFYLCASAFGPGDYEQYFGPGTRLTVT.